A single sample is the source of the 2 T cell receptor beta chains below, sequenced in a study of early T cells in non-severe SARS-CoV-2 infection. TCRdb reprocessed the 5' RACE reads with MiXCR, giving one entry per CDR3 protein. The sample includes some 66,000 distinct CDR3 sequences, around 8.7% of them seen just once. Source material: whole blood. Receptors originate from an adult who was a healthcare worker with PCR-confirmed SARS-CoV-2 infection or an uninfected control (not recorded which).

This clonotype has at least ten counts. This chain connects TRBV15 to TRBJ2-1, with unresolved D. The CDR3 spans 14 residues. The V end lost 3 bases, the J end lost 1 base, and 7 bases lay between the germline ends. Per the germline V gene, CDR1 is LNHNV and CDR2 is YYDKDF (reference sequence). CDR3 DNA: TGTGCCACCAGCAGTGCGGATTCCTACAATGAGCAGTTCTTC. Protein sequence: CATSSADSYNEQFF.

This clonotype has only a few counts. The CDR3 region has the DNA TGTGCCATCAGGGGGATTCATACCTACGAGCAGTACTTC. Its protein is CAIRGIHTYEQYF. The rearrangement uses TRBV10-3 and TRBJ2-7; D gene ambiguous. This CDR3 is built from 13 residues. Germline-derived CDR1 and CDR2 are ENHRY and SYGVKD. V lost 6 bases to trimming and J lost 2 bases, with 11 bases between them.